This TCR beta chain was recorded in a study of shared clonotypes between healthy human individuals (dated by TCRdb to the early 2020s). In the study overall: A few men and a couple of women, aged 18 to 49 years, made up the cohort. To estimate repertoire size and how much clonotypes are shared between individuals, the study performed deep sequencing of blood TCR repertoires from 4 to 6 healthy adults. To increase sequencing depth and limit assay-specific biases, TCR repertoire library preparation and sequencing were carried out by different laboratories using diverse techniques. Each donor's leukapheresis produced roughly between roughly 0.85 and 9.5 billion PBMCs. Per donor, three plates each were used for CD4 naive and CD4 memory, two for CD8 naive, and one for CD8 memory. Paper-wide results and their limitations: Clonotypes shared by all four sorted-subset donors showed higher generation probabilities than non-shared clonotypes. Naive subsets generally had larger estimated clonotype richness than memory subsets. Sampling was limited to blood, and TCR repertoires in tissue likely differ from TCR repertoires in blood. The small number of donors limited the genetic and exposure-history diversity represented. Approximately 5% of naive CD4, more than 3% of naive CD8, approximately 2.2% of memory CD4, and approximately 0.4% of memory CD8 clonotypes were shared across several donors. Even with the large sequencing depth, rarefaction of the sorted-subset datasets indicated that sequencing was incomplete. Based on pairwise subsampling, the degree of clonotype sharing among donors was expected to be affected by sequencing depth.

About this clone: No cognate antigen has been identified for it. No base qualities exist here, and no much larger clone lies one base off it.

The donors were healthy, HIV-negative adults who had no recently reported acute infections or vaccinations. Only Caucasian adults living in Nashville, Tennessee, USA were represented among the donors. CD4+ T cells were enriched by magnetic negative selection; naive cells were then positively selected on CD45RA, and the negative fraction formed the memory subset. Blood was obtained by leukapheresis, after which PBMCs were separated by Ficoll-Histopaque density gradient centrifugation and cryopreserved in liquid nitrogen vapor phase. Analytical flow cytometry was used to check the purity and quantity of each magnetically sorted T cell population. Genomic DNA was isolated from every sorted fraction and measured by UV absorbance on a Nanodrop 2000c. TCR CDR3 regions were amplified from genomic DNA by multiplex PCR using the deep immunoSEQ assay. Extracted genomic DNA from each cell subset was spread evenly across all wells of several immunoSEQ 96-well plates, with each plate serving as a replicate. For sorted subsets, each replicate PCR was loaded with approximately 0.2 ug genomic DNA, equivalent to 30,000 to 35,000 T cell genomes. The purified libraries were quantified using a Qubit 3.0 fluorometer, sized with a Bioanalyzer 2100, and then quantified again using the KAPA Library Quantification kit. Each immunoSEQ 96-well plate was sequenced on its own single-read 150-cycle Illumina NextSeq 550 flow cell. In the source study's methods: The immunoSEQ output contained only junctional sequences without quality scores, so filtering could not match that applied to full-length reads. Sequences were annotated with PyIR, a Python wrapper for IgBLAST v1.9, and V/J genes and CDR3 were assigned using IMGT germline references. Reads were filtered out if the reads had weak V/J assignments (E-value above 1e-6), no CDR3, stop codons, out-of-frame junctions, or ambiguous translated residues. A V3J clonotype was defined by an identical inferred V gene, J gene, and CDR3 amino acid sequence. To compute the percentage overlap between repertoires, the number of shared unique clonotypes was divided by the size of the smaller repertoire. Three approaches were used to assess repertoire richness: RTK rarefaction, the Chao1 estimator, and Recon v2.1 estimates of unobserved clonotypes. OLGA was used to compute generation probabilities for all TCRbeta clonotypes that the gDNA method yielded from several donors. Sourced from immuneACCESS, this table was stored by TCRdb with only in-frame sequences that have V and J called. A share of the clones is absent; for the studies checked, an unresolved V gene accounts for under half, and the remainder has no known explanation. V, J and clone size were drawn from that table, and D and trimming were deduced from the DNA. For this sample the table gives millions of clones, of which 85% to 95% were detected only once. The ten top clones hold more than 0.12% of the sample.

Based on the germline V gene (reference sequence), the CDR1 and CDR2 sequences are LNHDA and SQIVND. V is pared back by 5 bases and J by 7 bases, with 14 bases lying between the germline termini. The CDR3 sequence holds 13 residues, the cysteine and phenylalanine included. Just CDR3 DNA is preserved here, 39 bases in frame from base 1. The TCR comes from a man between 18 and 35 years old in good health. The chain joins TRBV19 to TRBJ1-2, with a weak D call of TRBD1 (6 bases match). The sequenced sample consisted of naive CD4+ T cells sorted from blood. The cell subset or site label corresponds to: CD45RA+ positively selected. In nucleotides, the sequence is TGTGCCAGTAGTTTGGGGGGCTTCGGTGGCTACACCTTC. The encoded protein is CASSLGGFGGYTF.